The sequence of this TCR beta chain was determined in a study of control samples from healthy donors and cancer patients. The CDR3 is 14 amino acids. The germline V gene encodes CDR1 LNHDA and CDR2 SQIVND (reference sequence). Trimming shortened V by 2 bases and J by 4 bases, and 9 bases separated the two germline ends. Some clones are missing from TCRdb's copy, which holds only in-frame ones; the method was immunoSEQ multiplex PCR. The sample holds more than 95,000 clones; around 87% are singletons and the top ten take about 3%. The specimen was blood. The gene calls are TRBV19 and TRBJ1-5, with D unclear. The clonotype originates from a man aged 55 to 70 in good health. The CDR3 here is CASSIRRANQPQHF. The CDR3 bases are TGTGCCAGTAGTATAAGGCGGGCAAATCAGCCCCAGCATTTT.